The 3 T cell receptor beta chains reported below all come from one sample, sequenced in a study of graft-versus-host responses after intestinal transplantation (dated by TCRdb to 2020 to 2023). The time point label, read with the paper, signifies: cells obtained before transplantation from donor or recipient. Receptors were amplified or captured by the immunoSEQ multiplex PCR assay. The immuneACCESS repertoire file appears here via TCRdb, limited to in-frame rearrangements. These files lack a portion of the clones; in checked studies, under half of the deficit traces to unresolved V genes, and the cause of the others is not known. This sample gives about 130,000 clones in total; around nine tenths of them show up just once. Roughly 0.17% of the sample rests with the top ten. These receptors have no identified antigens. The sample in question was unstimulated CD4+ T cells sorted from spleen or lymph node cells, obtained before intestinal transplant. The receptors come from a human donor who received an intestinal transplant.

The chain is built from TRBV6-5 and TRBJ2-7, with 8 nucleotides matching TRBD1. This CDR3 region has 11 residues. Germline lookup yields CDR1 MNHEY and CDR2 SVGAGI. Losses at the gene ends were 5 bases for V and 9 bases for J; bases not matched to a gene: 3. The DNA of the CDR3 is TGTGCCAGCAGTGACGGACAGGGGCAGTACTTC. Translating gives CASSDGQGQYF.

The rearrangement joins TRBV6-1 to TRBJ1-2; 8 positions match TRBD1. V was pared by 4 bases and J by 5 bases, with 6 bases of the junction left unmatched. The CDR3 is made up of 14 amino acids. Germline values: CDR1 MNHNS, CDR2 SASEGT. CDR3 in DNA: TGTGCCAGCAGTGTAGGACAGGGAGAGTATGGCTACACCTTC. Translated, it gives CASSVGQGEYGYTF.

The gene calls are TRBV7-2 and TRBJ2-5; D not certain. V lost 5 bases to trimming and J lost 8 bases, with 9 bases between them. The CDR3 covers 11 residues. CDR1 is SGHTA, CDR2 FQGNSA, per germline. Here the CDR3 reads CASSPLETQYF. CDR3 DNA: TGTGCCAGCAGCCCGCTGGAAACCCAGTACTTC. The complete variable domain, with remaining parts taken from reference TRBV7-2 and TRBJ2-5, reads GAGVSQSPSNKVTEKGKDVELRCDPISGHTALYWYRQSLGQGLEFLIYFQGNSAPDKSGLPSDRFSAERTGGSVSTLTIQRTQQEDSAVYLCASSPLETQYFGPGTRLLVL.